The 15 T cell receptor beta chains in this list originate from one sample, sequenced in a study of blood T cell repertoires in COVID-19. The table came from immunoSEQ multiplex PCR; TCRdb's copy has only in-frame clones and leaves some out. The top ten hold about 2.9% of the sample, which has some 150,000 clones, approximately 83% seen once. Sequencing was done on a sample of peripheral blood. Receptor source: an elderly woman with acute or convalescent COVID-19.

The chain uses TRBV5-1 and TRBJ2-7; maybe TRBD2 (6 bases). The CDR3 runs to 14 residues. V gave up 2 bases and J gave up 3 bases, with 12 bases separating them. CDR1 SGHRS and CDR2 YFSETQ come from the germline V gene. The DNA of the CDR3 is TGCGCCAGCAGCTTTGACCGGGACTTCTACGAGCAGTACTTC. Its protein product is CASSFDRDFYEQYF.

V and J are TRBV19 and TRBJ2-1; the match to TRBD2 covers 8 bases. CDR1 is LNHDA and CDR2 is SQIVND in the germline V gene (reference sequence). J was trimmed by 5 bases and V by 5 bases; bases with no gene match: 11. There are 16 residues in the CDR3. CDR3 nucleotide sequence: TGTGCCAGTAGTCGGCTAAGGCGGGGGGAAAACAATGAGCAGTTCTTC. This sequence encodes CASSRLRRGENNEQFF.

The chain combines TRBV6-4 with TRBJ2-5; 11 nucleotides agree with TRBD2. The CDR3 spans 15 residues. Per the germline V gene, CDR1 is MRHNA and CDR2 is SNTAGT. With V trimmed by 3 bases and J by 3 bases, 3 bases remained unmatched. CDR3: CASSELAGEKETQYF. The CDR3 DNA reads as TGTGCCAGCAGTGAACTAGCGGGGGAGAAAGAGACCCAGTACTTC.

This clone was recorded once. The rearrangement links TRBV19 to TRBJ1-1; no firm D call. This CDR3 comprises 15 residues. Germline lookup yields CDR1 LNHDA and CDR2 SQIVND (reference sequence). The germline V and J ends were trimmed by 5 bases and 4 bases, with 17 bases remaining between them. CDR3 amino acids: CASSPRTRVGTEAFF. As DNA, the CDR3 is TGTGCCAGTAGTCCAAGGACTCGGGTGGGCACTGAAGCTTTCTTT.

The chain recombines TRBV19 with TRBJ1-5; possibly TRBD1 for D (6 bases). V gave up 8 bases and J gave up 5 bases, with 10 bases separating them. The CDR3 consists of 12 residues. Per the germline V gene, CDR1 is LNHDA and CDR2 is SQIVND (reference sequence). The CDR3 region has the DNA TGTGCCAGTCGGGACACCTATCAGCCCCAGCATTTT. This sequence encodes CASRDTYQPQHF.

The sample holds a few counts of this clone. The chain carries TRBV15 and TRBJ1-4; 12 nucleotides align to TRBD1. This CDR3 region has 16 residues. V shed 3 bases, J shed 4 bases, and the junction held 3 bases outside the gene matches. The germline V gene has CDR1 LNHNV and CDR2 YYDKDF (reference sequence). CDR3 bases: TGTGCCACCAGCAGGGGACAGGGGGCGGGTAATGAAAAACTGTTTTTT. It is translated as CATSRGQGAGNEKLFF.

The V gene is TRBV10-3, the J gene TRBJ1-2, with D possibly matching TRBD1 (5 bases). This CDR3 is 14 amino acids long. Deletions cut 3 bases from V and 8 bases from J, with 16 bases between. Germline CDR1 reads ENHRY; CDR2 reads SYGVKD. CDR3 residues: CAISELQGTEGYTF. The CDR3 region has the DNA TGTGCCATCAGTGAATTGCAGGGCACGGAGGGCTACACCTTC.

CDR3 loop: CASSLQQGASRKLFF. CDR3 DNA: TGTGCCAGCAGCCTCCAACAGGGGGCATCGAGAAAACTGTTTTTT. The chain combines TRBV3-1 (or the pseudogene TRBV3-2) with TRBJ1-4, with TRBD1 matching over 9 bases. The length of the CDR3 is 15 residues. The junction had 10 bases not matched to a gene; V was cut back by 4 bases and J by 10 bases. Germline V lookup: CDR1 LGHDT, CDR2 YNNKEL (reference sequence).

The rearrangement joins TRBV18 to TRBJ2-5, with TRBD1 identical over 7 bases. This CDR3 has 15 amino acids. V was clipped by 3 bases and J by 2 bases; unmatched bases: 6. Germline assignment: CDR1 KGHSH and CDR2 LQKENI. CDR3 protein: CASSPETGAQETQYF. CDR3 bases: TGTGCCAGCTCACCGGAAACAGGGGCGCAAGAGACCCAGTACTTC.

This clone was detected a few times. This chain links TRBV6-5 with TRBJ1-6; D ambiguous. Trimming cost V 2 bases and J 7 bases, with 12 bases left between them. Germline CDR1 is MNHEY and CDR2 is SVGAGI. This CDR3 region has 15 residues. The CDR3 DNA reads TGTGCCAGCAGTTACGCCGGGTTCGCGAATTCACCCCTCCACTTT. Encoded protein: CASSYAGFANSPLHF.

The CDR3 protein is CASSQDPLSSGNTIYF. In DNA form, the CDR3 reads TGTGCCAGCAGCCAAGATCCTTTGTCCTCTGGAAACACCATATATTTT. This chain uses TRBV3-1 (or the pseudogene TRBV3-2) with TRBJ1-3, with D unclear. The CDR3 consists of 16 residues. With 0 bases removed from V and 0 bases from J, the gap between germline ends came to 9 bases. In germline, CDR1 is LGHDT, CDR2 YNNKEL (reference sequence).

Only one count was recorded for this clone. The chain carries TRBV7-3 and TRBJ2-2; no definite D call. This CDR3 region has 15 residues. V shed 6 bases and J shed 0 bases, with 11 bases lying between them. CDR1 is SGHTA and CDR2 is FQGTGA in the germline V gene. CDR3 amino acids: CASRSTSPNTGELFF. CDR3 DNA: TGTGCCAGCAGATCGACAAGTCCGAACACCGGGGAGCTGTTTTTT.

The chain carries TRBV6-5 and TRBJ1-2; possibly TRBD1 for D (6 bases). The V and J ends lost 5 bases and 6 bases respectively, with 19 bases between them. The CDR3 runs 15 residues. From germline, CDR1 is MNHEY and CDR2 SVGAGI. Here the CDR3 DNA reads TGTGCCAGCAGTACCAGGCGGGGGGCGCTGAATGGCTACACCTTC. This sequence encodes CASSTRRGALNGYTF.

The chain uses TRBV5-4 and TRBJ2-7, with D perhaps TRBD1 (6 bases). The CDR3 length is 13 residues. Germline loops: CDR1 SGHNT, CDR2 YYREEE (reference sequence). Between the trimmed V and J ends, which lost 5 bases and 9 bases, there was a span of 18 bases. The CDR3 DNA is TGTGCCAGCAGTGGGGGCCAGGGCCTGGGGCAGTACTTC. The encoded protein is CASSGGQGLGQYF. Using reference TRBV5-4 and TRBJ2-7 for the parts outside the CDR3, the full variable domain is ETGVTQSPTHLIKTRGQQVTLRCSSQSGHNTVSWYQQALGQGPQFIFQYYREEENGRGNFPPRFSGLQFPNYSSELNVNALELDDSALYLCASSGGQGLGQYFGPGTRLTVT.

The chain employs TRBV9 and TRBJ1-5; 7 positions agree with TRBD1. The V gene's germline CDR1 is SGDLS and CDR2 YYNGEE. Trimming removed 0 bases from V and 7 bases from J; junction bases left unmatched: 10. The CDR3 sequence is 16 residues long. CDR3 in amino acids: CASSVGAGTVGQPQHF. The CDR3 coding sequence is TGTGCCAGCAGCGTAGGGGCCGGGACAGTTGGCCAGCCCCAGCATTTT.